The clone carrying this T cell receptor beta chain was counted many times. Its antigen is not known. TCRdb re-called the 5' RACE reads through MiXCR, storing one row per CDR3 protein. The sample contains about 400,000 distinct CDR3 sequences, 24% of which appear only once. The junction had 5 bases not matched to a gene; V was cut back by 0 bases and J by 4 bases. CDR1 LGHNA and CDR2 YNFKEQ come from the germline V gene. The CDR3 sequence is 16 residues long. This record comes from a study of T-cell memory formation after mild COVID-19. Background on the study: In these data, TCR clusters were largely donor specific.

Study conclusions and caveats: The authors left the SARS-CoV-2 specificity of second-wave clones peaking on day 37 unconfirmed. The study found contracting CD4+ clones mainly in CM and EM and contracting CD8+ clones in EMRA. Memory sampled before infection contained some responding clones, suggesting cross-reactive memory joined.

The chain couples TRBV4-2 to TRBJ2-7, with 11 bases fitting TRBD1. This TCR came from an adult woman who had mild COVID-19 (a few samples of this study predate the infection). Cell type and time point are not known. The source material was PBMCs or a T cell subset sorted from them (not recorded which). CDR3 loop: CASSQEGGDRGYEQYF. The CDR3, as DNA: TGTGCCAGCAGCCAAGAAGGCGGGGACAGGGGGTACGAGCAGTACTTC.